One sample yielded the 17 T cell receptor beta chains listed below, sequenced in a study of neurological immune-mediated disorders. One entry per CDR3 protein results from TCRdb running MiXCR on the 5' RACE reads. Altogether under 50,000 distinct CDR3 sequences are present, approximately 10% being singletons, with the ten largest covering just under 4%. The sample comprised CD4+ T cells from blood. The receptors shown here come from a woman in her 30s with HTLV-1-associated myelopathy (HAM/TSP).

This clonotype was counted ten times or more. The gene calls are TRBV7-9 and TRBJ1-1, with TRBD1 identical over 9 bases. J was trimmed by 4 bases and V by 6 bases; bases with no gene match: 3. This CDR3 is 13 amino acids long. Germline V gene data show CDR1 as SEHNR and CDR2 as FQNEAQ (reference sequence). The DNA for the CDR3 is TGTGCCAGCAGGTGGGACAGGGCCACTGAAGCTTTCTTT. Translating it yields CASRWDRATEAFF.

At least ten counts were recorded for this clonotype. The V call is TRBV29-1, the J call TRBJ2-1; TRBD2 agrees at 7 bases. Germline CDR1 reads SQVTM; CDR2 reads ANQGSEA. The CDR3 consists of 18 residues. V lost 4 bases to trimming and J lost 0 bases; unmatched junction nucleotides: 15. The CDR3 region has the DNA TGCAGCGTTGCCTGGGGGGGTTGGGGGGAGAGCTCCTACAATGAGCAGTTCTTC. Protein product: CSVAWGGWGESSYNEQFF.

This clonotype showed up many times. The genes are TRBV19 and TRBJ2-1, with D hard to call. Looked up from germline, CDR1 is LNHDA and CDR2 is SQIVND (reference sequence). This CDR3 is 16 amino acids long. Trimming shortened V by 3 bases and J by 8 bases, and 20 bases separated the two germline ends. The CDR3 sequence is CASSMAGGKRVYEQFF. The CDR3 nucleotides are TGTGCCAGTAGTATGGCCGGCGGCAAACGGGTCTATGAGCAGTTCTTC.

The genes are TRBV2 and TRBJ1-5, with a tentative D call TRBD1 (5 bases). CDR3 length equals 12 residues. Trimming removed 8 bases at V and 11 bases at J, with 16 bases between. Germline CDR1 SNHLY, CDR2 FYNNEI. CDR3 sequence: CASGLLSGAQHF. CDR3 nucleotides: TGTGCCAGCGGGCTCCTGTCGGGGGCCCAGCATTTT.

For the CDR3, the DNA is TGTGCCACCAGCAGCCGGGACACCTACAATGAGCAGTTCTTC. Its translation: CATSSRDTYNEQFF. The V call is TRBV15, the J call TRBJ2-1, with D possibly being TRBD1 (6 bases). V lost 3 bases and J lost 2, with 8 bases in between. Germline loops: CDR1 LNHNV, CDR2 YYDKDF (reference sequence). This CDR3 has 14 amino acids.

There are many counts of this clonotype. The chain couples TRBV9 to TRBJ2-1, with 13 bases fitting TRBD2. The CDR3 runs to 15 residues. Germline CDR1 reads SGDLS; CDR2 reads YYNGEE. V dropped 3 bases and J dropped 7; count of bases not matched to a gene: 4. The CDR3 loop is CASSARTSGGNEQFF. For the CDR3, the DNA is TGTGCCAGCAGCGCCAGGACTAGCGGGGGAAATGAGCAGTTCTTC. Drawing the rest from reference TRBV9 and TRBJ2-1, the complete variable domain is DSGVTQTPKHLITATGQRVTLRCSPRSGDLSVYWYQQSLDQGLQFLIQYYNGEERAKGNILERFSAQQFPDLHSELNLSSLELGDSALYFCASSARTSGGNEQFFGPGTRLTVL.

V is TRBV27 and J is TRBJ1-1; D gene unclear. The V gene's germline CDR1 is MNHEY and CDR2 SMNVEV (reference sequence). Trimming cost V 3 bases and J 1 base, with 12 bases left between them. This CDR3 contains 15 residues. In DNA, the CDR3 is TGTGCCAGCAGTTTTTACCGGCGGGGGAACACTGAAGCTTTCTTT. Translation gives CASSFYRRGNTEAFF.

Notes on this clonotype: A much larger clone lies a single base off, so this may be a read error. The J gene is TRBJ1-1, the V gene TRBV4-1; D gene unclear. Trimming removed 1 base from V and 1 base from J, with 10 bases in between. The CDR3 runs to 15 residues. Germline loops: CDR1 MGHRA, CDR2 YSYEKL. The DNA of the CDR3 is TGCGCCAGCAGCCAAGTAGGAACGGGGAACACTGAAGCTTTCTTT. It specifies CASSQVGTGNTEAFF.

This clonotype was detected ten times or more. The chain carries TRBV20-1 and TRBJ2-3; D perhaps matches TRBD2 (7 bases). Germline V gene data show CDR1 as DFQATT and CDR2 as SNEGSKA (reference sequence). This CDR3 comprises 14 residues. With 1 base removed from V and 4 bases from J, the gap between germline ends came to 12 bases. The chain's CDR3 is CSARVRGRADTQYF. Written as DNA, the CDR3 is TGCAGTGCTAGAGTGCGGGGGCGCGCAGATACGCAGTATTTT.

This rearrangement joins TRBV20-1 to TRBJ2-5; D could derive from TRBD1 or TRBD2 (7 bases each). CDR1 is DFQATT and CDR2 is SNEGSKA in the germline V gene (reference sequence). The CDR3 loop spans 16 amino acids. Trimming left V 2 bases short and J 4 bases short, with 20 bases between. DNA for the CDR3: TGCAGTGCTAGACTTGCAGGGGGGGCAACGGGAGAGACCCAGTACTTC. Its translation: CSARLAGGATGETQYF.

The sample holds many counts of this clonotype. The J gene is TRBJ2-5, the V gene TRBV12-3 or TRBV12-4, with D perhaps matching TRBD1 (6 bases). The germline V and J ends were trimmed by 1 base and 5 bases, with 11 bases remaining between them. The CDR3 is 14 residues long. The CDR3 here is CASSLGGLGETQYF. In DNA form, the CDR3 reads TGTGCCAGCAGTTTAGGGGGGCTAGGGGAGACCCAGTACTTC.

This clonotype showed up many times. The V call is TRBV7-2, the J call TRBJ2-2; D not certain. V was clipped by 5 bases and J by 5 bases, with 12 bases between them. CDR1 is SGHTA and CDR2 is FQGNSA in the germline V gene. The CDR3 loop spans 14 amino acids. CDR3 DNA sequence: TGTGCCAGCAGCCCAGGCCCAAAAACCGGGGAGCTGTTTTTT. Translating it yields CASSPGPKTGELFF.

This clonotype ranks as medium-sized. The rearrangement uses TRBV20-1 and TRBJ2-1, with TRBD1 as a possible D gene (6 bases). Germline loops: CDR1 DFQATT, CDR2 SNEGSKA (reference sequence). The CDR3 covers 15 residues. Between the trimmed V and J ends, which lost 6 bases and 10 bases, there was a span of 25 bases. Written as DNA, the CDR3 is TGCAGTGCGCCCCGCGCCGGGACAATCGTGCGAGAGCAGTTCTTC. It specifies CSAPRAGTIVREQFF.

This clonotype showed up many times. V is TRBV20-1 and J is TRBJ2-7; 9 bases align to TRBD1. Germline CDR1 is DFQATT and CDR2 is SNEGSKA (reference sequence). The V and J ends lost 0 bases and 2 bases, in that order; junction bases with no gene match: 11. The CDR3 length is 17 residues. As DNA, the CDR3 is TGCAGTGCTAGAGAGGCCCCGACAGGGGGGAACCCCTACGAGCAGTACTTC. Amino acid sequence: CSAREAPTGGNPYEQYF.

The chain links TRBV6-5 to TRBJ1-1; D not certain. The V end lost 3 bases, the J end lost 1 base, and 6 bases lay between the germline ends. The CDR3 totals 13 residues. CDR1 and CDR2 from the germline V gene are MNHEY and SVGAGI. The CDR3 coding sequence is TGTGCCAGCAGTTATTCGTCGAACACTGAAGCTTTCTTT. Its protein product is CASSYSSNTEAFF.

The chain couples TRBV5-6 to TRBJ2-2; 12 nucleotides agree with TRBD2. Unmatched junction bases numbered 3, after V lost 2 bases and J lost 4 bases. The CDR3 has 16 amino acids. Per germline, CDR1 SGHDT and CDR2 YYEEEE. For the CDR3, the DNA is TGTGCCAGCAGCTTCCTAGCGGGGGGGCCCACCGGGGAGCTGTTTTTT. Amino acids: CASSFLAGGPTGELFF.

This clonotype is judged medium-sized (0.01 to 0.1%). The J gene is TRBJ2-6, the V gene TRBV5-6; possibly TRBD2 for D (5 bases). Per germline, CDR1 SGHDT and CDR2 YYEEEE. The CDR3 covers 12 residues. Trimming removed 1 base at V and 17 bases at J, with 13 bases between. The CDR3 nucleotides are TGTGCCAGCAGCTTGATGGAGGCCCCGTTGACTTTC. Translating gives CASSLMEAPLTF.